Reported below is one T cell receptor beta chain. Only in-frame clones appear in the TCRdb table, and some are missing; sequencing was by immunoSEQ multiplex PCR. The sample has about 61,000 clones; just under 90% are singletons. Germline V gene data show CDR1 as SNHLY and CDR2 as FYNNEI. This CDR3 contains 12 residues. The V and J ends lost 3 bases and 7 bases respectively, with 7 bases between them. The sample belongs to a study of T cell changes during pregnancy in multiple sclerosis. The genes are TRBV2 and TRBJ1-5; D call uncertain. This TCR was recovered from a female donor in good health, enrolled as a control in a pregnancy study. The source was peripheral blood, collected in the first trimester of pregnancy. This chain's CDR3 is CASSEVGQPQHF. CDR3 sequence (DNA): TGTGCCAGCAGTGAGGTCGGGCAGCCCCAGCATTTT.